These 14 T cell receptor beta chains were sequenced from one sample in a study of blood T cell repertoires in COVID-19. Generated by immunoSEQ multiplex PCR, the TCRdb table keeps only in-frame clones and is missing some. The sample includes about 180,000 clones, about 90% of them seen just once. The sequencing input was PBMCs or T cells enriched from blood (not recorded which). The receptors were sampled from a woman younger than 30 who had recovered from COVID-19.

This chain joins TRBV10-1 and TRBJ2-7; 8 positions agree with TRBD2. This CDR3 is 11 amino acids long. V lost 5 bases and J lost 6; bases outside the gene matches: 0. Per germline, CDR1 WNHNN and CDR2 SYGVQD (reference sequence). The CDR3 is CASSTSGEQYF. As DNA, the CDR3 is TGCGCCAGCAGTACTAGCGGCGAGCAGTACTTC.

This chain connects TRBV19 to TRBJ1-1; tentative D call: TRBD1 (5 bases). Germline CDR1 is LNHDA and CDR2 is SQIVND (reference sequence). CDR3 length: 15 residues. Trimming removed 9 bases at V and 3 bases at J, with 20 bases between. The CDR3 spells CASESIPGIYTEAFF. The CDR3, as DNA: TGTGCCAGCGAATCAATTCCAGGGATCTACACTGAAGCTTTCTTT.

This clone appeared a few times. V and J are TRBV2 and TRBJ1-2, with D perhaps TRBD1 (6 bases). This CDR3 has 14 residues. Germline V gives CDR1 SNHLY, CDR2 FYNNEI. The V end lost 2 bases, the J end lost 8 bases, and 15 bases lay between the germline ends. CDR3 bases: TGTGCCAGCAGTGAAAATTACAGGGACCCGGGCTACACCTTC. Residues: CASSENYRDPGYTF.

The rearrangement links TRBV6-2 or TRBV6-3 to TRBJ1-2; D gene ambiguous. From germline, CDR1 is MNHEY and CDR2 SVGEGT. V was clipped by 1 base and J by 6 bases, with 6 bases between them. There are 12 residues in the CDR3. The CDR3 nucleotides read TGTGCCAGCAGTTACTGGGAGAATGGCTACACCTTC. Amino acids: CASSYWENGYTF.

This clone came up a few times. The chain carries TRBV5-5 and TRBJ1-5; D is unclear. CDR1 and CDR2 from the germline V gene are SGHKS and YYEKEE (reference sequence). The CDR3 spans 13 residues. Trimming left V 7 bases short and J 4 bases short, with 12 bases between. CDR3 region: CASALSSNQPQHF. For the CDR3, the DNA is TGTGCCAGCGCACTTTCCTCAAATCAGCCCCAGCATTTT.

The rearrangement uses TRBV30 and TRBJ1-2; TRBD1 is a possible D gene (5 bases). V lost 8 bases and J 4 bases, leaving 11 bases between the germline ends. Per germline, CDR1 GTSNPN and CDR2 SVGIG (reference sequence). The CDR3 spans 11 residues. The CDR3 loop reads CARRTSYGYTF. As DNA, the CDR3 is TGTGCCCGAAGGACAAGCTATGGCTACACCTTC.

This clone was found once. J is TRBJ1-3 and V is TRBV7-9; 8 nucleotides line up with TRBD1. The CDR3 spans 15 residues. V was pared by 2 bases and J by 2 bases, with 2 bases of the junction left unmatched. Germline V CDR1 and CDR2: SEHNR, FQNEAQ (reference sequence). CDR3 nucleotide sequence: TGTGCCAGCAGCTTAATGACAGGGGCTGGAAACACCATATATTTT. This codes for CASSLMTGAGNTIYF.

This clone was seen only once. The chain uses TRBV3-1 (or the pseudogene TRBV3-2) and TRBJ2-7; D ambiguous. This CDR3 comprises 14 residues. Trimming removed 0 bases at V and 3 bases at J, with 9 bases between. The germline V gene encodes CDR1 LGHDT and CDR2 YNNKEL (reference sequence). CDR3 sequence reads: CASSQDLDLYEQYF. For the CDR3, the DNA is TGTGCCAGCAGCCAAGATCTAGATCTCTACGAGCAGTACTTC.

This chain's CDR3 is CASSLIAANEKLFF. The CDR3 nucleotides are TGTGCCAGCAGTTTGATTGCGGCTAATGAAAAACTGTTTTTT. The chain links TRBV27 to TRBJ1-4; D gene uncertain. V dropped 3 bases and J dropped 3 bases, with 8 bases sitting between them. CDR3 size: 14 residues. The V gene's germline CDR1 is MNHEY and CDR2 SMNVEV (reference sequence).

The genes are TRBV29-1 and TRBJ2-7; maybe TRBD2 (7 bases). Germline assignment: CDR1 SQVTM and CDR2 ANQGSEA. CDR3 size: 15 residues. Trimming pared 1 base from V and 3 bases from J, leaving 16 bases between. CDR3 amino acids: CSVEVRAGAFYEQYF. The CDR3 bases are TGCAGCGTTGAAGTGAGGGCGGGGGCCTTCTACGAGCAGTACTTC.

The CDR3 DNA follows: TGTGCCAGCAGCTTATTCCTCGGCGGTGAAAACTATGGCTACACCTTC. Amino acid sequence: CASSLFLGGENYGYTF. V usage is TRBV7-9 and J usage is TRBJ1-2; no clear D gene. V lost 2 bases to trimming and J lost 2 bases, with 15 bases between them. The CDR3 has 16 amino acids. Germline V gene sequence: CDR1 SEHNR, CDR2 FQNEAQ (reference sequence).

This chain connects TRBV19 to TRBJ2-1; TRBD2 agrees at 7 bases. CDR3 length equals 15 residues. V lost 3 bases and J lost 1; bases outside the gene matches: 3. Germline V gives CDR1 LNHDA, CDR2 SQIVND (reference sequence). The CDR3, as DNA: TGTGCCAGTAGTATCACTAGCGTGTCCTACAATGAGCAGTTCTTC. Its protein is CASSITSVSYNEQFF. Full variable domain (remainder filled in from reference TRBV19 and TRBJ2-1): DGGITQSPKYLFRKEGQNVTLSCEQNLNHDAMYWYRQDPGQGLRLIYYSQIVNDFQKGDIAEGYSVSREKKESFPLTVTSAQKNPTAFYLCASSITSVSYNEQFFGPGTRLTVL.

The chain carries TRBV10-1 and TRBJ1-5, with a weak D call TRBD1 (5 bases). The CDR3 totals 12 residues. Germline CDR1 WNHNN, CDR2 SYGVQD (reference sequence). The V and J ends lost 7 bases and 2 bases respectively, with 6 bases between them. The CDR3 DNA reads as TGCGCCAGCACACAGGGCAATCAGCCCCAGCATTTT. Its translation is CASTQGNQPQHF.

Concerning this clone itself: Relative to the germline gene, one junction end is altered; a read error may explain this. The rearrangement links TRBV30 to TRBJ2-5; the match to TRBD2 covers 8 bases. The CDR3 extends over 14 amino acids. The germline V gene encodes CDR1 GTSNPN and CDR2 SVGIG (reference sequence). The CDR3 is CAWSVSLEMLAGHF. The CDR3 nucleotides read TGTGCCTGGAGTGTTAGCTTGGAGATGTTAGCGGGACACTTC.